These 22 T cell receptor beta chains originate from one sample sequenced in a study of Ad26.COV2.S vaccination and SARS-CoV-2 variants. Only in-frame clones appear in the TCRdb table, and some are missing; sequencing was by immunoSEQ multiplex PCR. The sample comprises around 300,000 clones, about 87% of which are singletons, and 5.5% to 7% rests with the top ten. Treatment noted: 19 received Ad26.COV2.S at low or high dose, single or two shots; about 5 received placebo; per-sample allocation not given. Sampling occurred on day 63 after the first vaccine or placebo injection. Specimen: peripheral blood, collected in a trial of Ad26.COV2.S vaccine versus placebo. These receptors were taken from a person aged 18-60 years who received the Ad26.COV2.S COVID-19 vaccine or a placebo.

In DNA form, the CDR3 reads TGTGCCAGCAGTTTGGGACGGGGGGGGCCCTACGAGCAGTACTTC. Amino acid sequence: CASSLGRGGPYEQYF. This rearrangement joins TRBV6-5 to TRBJ2-7; 8 nucleotides line up with TRBD2. J was trimmed by 2 bases and V by 4 bases; bases with no gene match: 7. The CDR3 sequence is 15 residues long. Germline V gives CDR1 MNHEY, CDR2 SVGAGI.

The chain joins TRBV27 to TRBJ2-1; 8 bases match TRBD2. The germline V gene has CDR1 MNHEY and CDR2 SMNVEV (reference sequence). The V segment lost 3 bases and the J segment 6 bases; nucleotides outside the gene matches: 4. The CDR3 loop spans 14 amino acids. CDR3 bases: TGTGCCAGCAGTTTTACCGGGAGGGGCAATGAGCAGTTCTTC. This encodes CASSFTGRGNEQFF.

The genes are TRBV5-1 and TRBJ2-1; 8 nucleotides agree with TRBD2. The ends lost 2 bases at V and 0 bases at J; junction bases unmatched: 1. This CDR3 comprises 15 residues. Germline CDR1 and CDR2: SGHRS and YFSETQ. CDR3 residues: CASSFSGNSYNEQFF. CDR3 in DNA: TGCGCCAGCAGCTTTAGCGGGAACTCCTACAATGAGCAGTTCTTC.

This CDR3 reads CASSLNMEIDGYTF. CDR3 bases: TGTGCCAGCAGCTTGAACATGGAAATAGATGGCTACACCTTC. V and J are TRBV5-4 and TRBJ1-2; D not certain. The V end lost 1 base, the J end lost 6 bases, and 13 bases lay between the germline ends. This CDR3 region has 14 residues. Germline V gene data show CDR1 as SGHNT and CDR2 as YYREEE (reference sequence).

V usage is TRBV9 and J usage is TRBJ2-7, with 9 bases that match TRBD1. The CDR3 covers 14 residues. Germline V lookup: CDR1 SGDLS, CDR2 YYNGEE. J gave up 3 bases and V 3 bases, and 4 bases lay outside the gene matches. The CDR3 is CASSAGTGRYEQYF. The DNA of the CDR3 is TGTGCCAGCAGCGCGGGGACAGGGCGCTACGAGCAGTACTTC.

This clone has only one observation. The sample has other DNA sequences that encode this CDR3 too. This CDR3 is CATSGGDAGELFF. CDR3 DNA sequence: TGTGCCACCAGTGGTGGGGACGCCGGGGAGCTGTTTTTT. The chain combines TRBV24-1 with TRBJ2-2; D may correspond to TRBD1 or TRBD2 (5 bases each). Per germline, CDR1 KGHDR and CDR2 SFDVKD. The CDR3 is made up of 13 amino acids. Trimming left V 5 bases short and J 6 bases short, with 9 bases between.

This clone was recorded once. This chain connects TRBV9 to TRBJ1-5, with D tentatively TRBD1 (6 bases). The CDR3 extends over 15 amino acids. Germline values: CDR1 SGDLS, CDR2 YYNGEE. V was trimmed by 5 bases and J by 3 bases, leaving 15 bases between them. The CDR3 region has the DNA TGTGCCAGCAGTAGCTCAGGGGCGATCAATCAGCCCCAGCATTTT. Amino acids: CASSSSGAINQPQHF.

The J gene is TRBJ1-3, the V gene TRBV4-3; D not certain. This CDR3 spans 16 amino acids. Trimming pared 0 bases from V and 0 bases from J, leaving 9 bases between. Germline V gene data show CDR1 as LGHNA and CDR2 as YSLEER. The CDR3 is CASSQDWRGSGNTIYF. The CDR3 coding sequence is TGCGCCAGCAGCCAAGATTGGCGGGGCTCTGGAAACACCATATATTTT.

The rearrangement uses TRBV27 and TRBJ1-4; the D gene is possibly TRBD1 (5 bases). The V gene's germline CDR1 is MNHEY and CDR2 SMNVEV (reference sequence). This CDR3 contains 18 residues. V lost 3 bases to trimming and J lost 3 bases, with 20 bases between them. The CDR3 loop reads CASSFRVVGPTSNEKLFF. CDR3 nucleotide sequence: TGTGCCAGCAGTTTCAGGGTGGTAGGGCCCACTTCTAATGAAAAACTGTTTTTT.

CDR3 residues: CASSLMGQGAGKLFF. CDR3 in DNA: TGTGCCAGCAGCTTGATGGGCCAGGGCGCGGGAAAACTGTTTTTT. The V gene is TRBV5-4, the J gene TRBJ1-4; a possible D gene is TRBD1 (5 bases). Germline V gene lookup returns CDR1 SGHNT and CDR2 YYREEE (reference sequence). V was shortened by 1 base and J by 10 bases, with 17 bases between the two germline ends. The CDR3 extends over 15 amino acids.

The CDR3 DNA reads TGTGCCAGCAGCCAAGATTTACTAGCGGGATTTAGAGATACGCAGTATTTT. Translating gives CASSQDLLAGFRDTQYF. This chain connects TRBV14 to TRBJ2-3; 10 positions agree with TRBD2. Germline V gene sequence: CDR1 SGHDN, CDR2 FVKESK. V lost 0 bases and J lost 5; bases outside the gene matches: 8. The CDR3 spans 17 residues.

V gene TRBV28 combines with J gene TRBJ2-7; 7 bases line up with TRBD1. Per the germline V gene, CDR1 is MDHEN and CDR2 is SYDVKM. Unmatched junction bases numbered 5, after V lost 6 bases and J lost 3 bases. There are 13 residues in the CDR3. CDR3 nucleotide sequence: TGTGCCAGCAGGGGGGACAGCCACTACGAGCAGTACTTC. Protein sequence: CASRGDSHYEQYF. The entire variable domain, with the rest obtained from reference TRBV28 and TRBJ2-7, is as follows: DVKVTQSSRYLVKRTGEKVFLECVQDMDHENMFWYRQDPGLGLRLIYFSYDVKMKEKGDIPEGYSVSREKKERFSLILESASTNQTSMYLCASRGDSHYEQYFGPGTRLTVT.

The chain uses TRBV18 and TRBJ2-7, with D possibly being TRBD1 (5 bases). From germline, CDR1 is KGHSH and CDR2 LQKENI. Trimming left V 1 base short and J 6 bases short, with 10 bases between. The CDR3 is made up of 13 amino acids. CDR3 sequence reads: CASSPRFQGEQYF. The CDR3 region has the DNA TGTGCCAGCTCACCACGATTTCAGGGCGAGCAGTACTTC. The variable domain in full, completed from reference TRBV18 and TRBJ2-7, reads NAGVMQNPRHLVRRRGQEARLRCSPMKGHSHVYWYRQLPEEGLKFMVYLQKENIIDESGMPKERFSAEFPKEGPSILRIQQVVRGDSAAYFCASSPRFQGEQYFGPGTRLTVT.

V and J are TRBV9 and TRBJ2-1, with a tentative D call TRBD2 (6 bases). This CDR3 region has 15 residues. The germline V and J ends were trimmed by 0 bases and 6 bases, with 13 bases remaining between them. Germline V CDR1 and CDR2: SGDLS, YYNGEE. CDR3 bases: TGTGCCAGCAGCGTAGTACCTAGCGTATTCAATGAGCAGTTCTTC. Its translation: CASSVVPSVFNEQFF.

V gene TRBV28 combines with J gene TRBJ1-1, with D perhaps matching TRBD1 (5 bases). Trimming left V 8 bases short and J 1 base short, with 23 bases between. Germline V lookup: CDR1 MDHEN, CDR2 SYDVKM. The CDR3 contains 17 residues. The CDR3 nucleotides read TGTGCCAGCCCACCCGCGGGCCTGGCAGGGTGGAACACTGAAGCTTTCTTT. Its protein product is CASPPAGLAGWNTEAFF.

This chain joins TRBV28 and TRBJ2-1, with a tentative D call TRBD1 (6 bases). V lost 5 bases, J lost 5 bases, and 10 bases lay in between. Germline V gene data show CDR1 as MDHEN and CDR2 as SYDVKM. This CDR3 comprises 13 residues. CDR3 DNA: TGTGCCAGCAGTGCGACAGGAAACAATGAGCAGTTCTTC. Translation: CASSATGNNEQFF.

The rearrangement links TRBV5-1 to TRBJ2-5; D is perhaps TRBD1 (6 bases). CDR1 is SGHRS and CDR2 is YFSETQ in the germline V gene. This CDR3 is built from 14 residues. V was shortened by 6 bases and J by 1 base, with 13 bases between the two germline ends. CDR3 nucleotide sequence: TGCGCCAGCAATGGGGCAGGGGTCCAAGAGACCCAGTACTTC. It specifies CASNGAGVQETQYF.

The chain combines TRBV7-9 with TRBJ1-6, with 7 positions matching TRBD1. The CDR3 length is 15 residues. Germline V gene lookup returns CDR1 SEHNR and CDR2 FQNEAQ (reference sequence). V lost 2 bases and J lost 7; bases outside the gene matches: 5. The CDR3 nucleotides read TGTGCCAGCAGCTTACTGACAGGGACGAATTCACCCCTCCACTTT. This encodes CASSLLTGTNSPLHF.

The chain recombines TRBV4-1 with TRBJ2-1, with TRBD1 identical over 8 bases. Germline V lookup: CDR1 MGHRA, CDR2 YSYEKL. This CDR3 is built from 15 residues. V shed 5 bases and J 5 bases; nucleotides not matched to a gene: 8. CDR3 amino acids: CASSFRDRPDNEQFF. Written as DNA, the CDR3 is TGCGCCAGCAGCTTCCGGGACAGGCCTGACAATGAGCAGTTCTTC.

The gene calls are TRBV4-2 and TRBJ1-4; the D is unclear. The CDR3 extends over 14 amino acids. Per germline, CDR1 LGHNA and CDR2 YNFKEQ. The V and J ends lost 0 bases and 3 bases respectively, with 5 bases between them. In nucleotides, the CDR3 is TGTGCCAGCAGCCAAGACGGTTCTAATGAAAAACTGTTTTTT. This translates into CASSQDGSNEKLFF.

This clone was detected only once. The V gene is TRBV29-1, the J gene TRBJ1-4, with TRBD1 identical over 9 bases. In germline, CDR1 is SQVTM, CDR2 ANQGSEA. After removal of 1 base from V and 6 bases from J, the junction contained 6 bases not matched to a gene. CDR3 length: 15 amino acids. This CDR3 is CSVEGPGQGYEKLFF. CDR3 nucleotides: TGCAGCGTTGAAGGACCGGGACAGGGTTATGAAAAACTGTTTTTT. The whole variable domain, remainder taken from reference TRBV29-1 and TRBJ1-4, is SAVISQKPSRDICQRGTSLTIQCQVDSQVTMMFWYRQQPGQSLTLIATANQGSEATYESGFVIDKFPISRPNLTFSTLTVSNMSPEDSSIYLCSVEGPGQGYEKLFFGSGTQLSVL.

The V call is TRBV25-1, the J call TRBJ2-1; a possible D gene is TRBD1 (5 bases). Trimming took off 6 bases at V and 4 bases at J, with 22 bases between the two ends. The CDR3 extends over 17 amino acids. Looked up from germline, CDR1 is MGHDK and CDR2 is SYGVNS. CDR3 sequence: CASSFHHGAVQYNEQFF. DNA for the CDR3: TGTGCCAGCAGCTTCCACCATGGGGCAGTTCAGTACAATGAGCAGTTCTTC. The whole variable domain, filled in from reference TRBV25-1 and TRBJ2-1, reads EADIYQTPRYLVIGTGKKITLECSQTMGHDKMYWYQQDPGMELHLIHYSYGVNSTEKGDLSSESTVSRIRTEHFPLTLESARPSHTSQYLCASSFHHGAVQYNEQFFGPGTRLTVL.